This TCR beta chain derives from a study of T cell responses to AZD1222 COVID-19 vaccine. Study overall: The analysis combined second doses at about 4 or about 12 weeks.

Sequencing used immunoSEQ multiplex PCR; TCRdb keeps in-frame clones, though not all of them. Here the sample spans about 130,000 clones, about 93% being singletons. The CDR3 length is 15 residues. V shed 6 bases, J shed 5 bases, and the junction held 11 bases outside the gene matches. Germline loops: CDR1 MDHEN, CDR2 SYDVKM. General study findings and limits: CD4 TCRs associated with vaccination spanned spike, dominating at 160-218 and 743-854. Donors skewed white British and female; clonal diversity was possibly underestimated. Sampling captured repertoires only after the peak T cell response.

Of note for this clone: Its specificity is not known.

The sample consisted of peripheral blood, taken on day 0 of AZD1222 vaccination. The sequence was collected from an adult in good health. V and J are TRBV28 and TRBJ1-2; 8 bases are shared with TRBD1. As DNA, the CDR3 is TGTGCCAGCAGACCAGGGACAGGAGTTACTTATGGCTACACCTTC. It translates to CASRPGTGVTYGYTF.